A selection of T cell receptor beta chains follows, all from one sample in a study of T cells in localized non-small cell lung cancer. Profiled with immunoSEQ multiplex PCR; TCRdb holds only in-frame clones, not every one. This table has 6,000 to 7,500 clones, roughly 50% appearing once. This specimen was lymph node tissue, taken before any cancer treatment. The origin of the receptors is a female donor over 55 with stage I lung adenocarcinoma. Both conserved end residues are part of each CDR3. A D gene is named only where the DNA matches it firmly. Rows give clone size only sometimes, using once, few, many, or a class for an expanded clone.

TRBD2	TRBV6-8	TRBJ2-7	-	TGTGCCAGCAACCAACTAGCGGGAGAGTCCTACGAGCAGTACTTC	CASNQLAGESYEQYF
-	TRBV6-8	TRBJ1-1	few	TGTGCCAGCAGTTACGGGGGAATCGCTGAAGCTTTCTTT	CASSYGGIAEAFF
-	TRBV19	TRBJ1-1	-	TGTGCCAGTAATGTCCAGGGCGGGGTGGGCACTGAAGCTTTCTTT	CASNVQGGVGTEAFF
-	TRBV7-5	TRBJ2-7	-	TGTGCCAGCAGCTTAAAGGGGGAGGGAGTAAGAGAGCAATACTTC	CASSLKGEGVREQYF
-	TRBV19	TRBJ1-5	-	TGTGCCAGTAGTGACTACAGAGGGGGCAATCAGCCCCAGCATTTT	CASSDYRGGNQPQHF
-	TRBV30	TRBJ2-2	-	TGTGCCTGGATCCCCCTCAGGGGGAACACCGGGGAGCTGTTTTTT	CAWIPLRGNTGELFF
-	TRBV6-8	TRBJ1-1	medium-sized	TGTGCCAGCATCCCCCCTGGGGGGCCTGAAGCTTTCTTT	CASIPPGGPEAFF
-	TRBV9	TRBJ2-1	-	TGTGCCAGCACCATACACCCTAGGGGCAATGAGCAGTTCTTC	CASTIHPRGNEQFF
-	TRBV18	TRBJ2-7	-	TGTGCCAGCTCACCCAGACAGGCCGGCGAGCAGTACTTC	CASSPRQAGEQYF
-	TRBV19	TRBJ2-1	once	TGTGCCAGTAGTAGTGCAGGGGTCAGCTCCTACAATGAGCAGTTCTTC	CASSSAGVSSYNEQFF
-	TRBV30	TRBJ2-7	-	TGTGCCTCAGCAGGGTCTACCAGAGTCTACGAGCAGTACTTC	CASAGSTRVYEQYF